This T cell receptor (beta chain) came from a study of PD-L1 blockade in urothelial cancer. Germline V gene lookup returns CDR1 SGHRS and CDR2 YFSETQ. Trimming at V came to 4 bases and at J to 11 bases, leaving 10 bases not matched to a gene. The CDR3 runs to 14 residues. The data were produced by immunoSEQ multiplex PCR, yet TCRdb's version contains in-frame clones alone and is incomplete. The sample lists some 28,000 clones; around 80% were seen once. This TCR was recovered from a man over 45 with urothelial cancer. Source: PBMCs, taken around atezolizumab (anti-PD-L1) treatment. The genes are TRBV5-1 and TRBJ1-1; TRBD1 agrees at 11 bases. CDR3 sequence: CASSIGQGASRAFF. The CDR3 coding sequence is TGCGCCAGCAGCATCGGACAGGGGGCGTCGAGGGCTTTCTTT.